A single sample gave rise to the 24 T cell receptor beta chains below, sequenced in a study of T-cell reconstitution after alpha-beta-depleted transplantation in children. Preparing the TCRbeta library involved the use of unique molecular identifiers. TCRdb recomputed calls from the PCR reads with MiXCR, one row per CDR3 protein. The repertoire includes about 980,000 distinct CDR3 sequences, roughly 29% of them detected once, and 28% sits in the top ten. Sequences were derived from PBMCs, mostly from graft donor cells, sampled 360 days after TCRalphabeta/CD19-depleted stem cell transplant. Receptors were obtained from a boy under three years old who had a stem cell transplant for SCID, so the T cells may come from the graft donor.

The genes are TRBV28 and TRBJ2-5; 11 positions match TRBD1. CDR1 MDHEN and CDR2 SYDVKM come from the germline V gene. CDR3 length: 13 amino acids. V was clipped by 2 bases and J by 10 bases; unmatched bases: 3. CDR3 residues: CASSLGTGGRQYF. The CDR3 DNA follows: TGTGCCAGCAGTTTAGGGACAGGGGGTCGCCAGTACTTC.

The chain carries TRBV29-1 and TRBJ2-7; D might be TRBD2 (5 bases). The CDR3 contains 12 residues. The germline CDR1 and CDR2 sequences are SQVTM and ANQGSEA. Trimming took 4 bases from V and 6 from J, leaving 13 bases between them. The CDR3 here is CSVVADLGEQYF. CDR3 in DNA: TGCAGCGTTGTGGCGGACTTGGGCGAGCAGTACTTC.

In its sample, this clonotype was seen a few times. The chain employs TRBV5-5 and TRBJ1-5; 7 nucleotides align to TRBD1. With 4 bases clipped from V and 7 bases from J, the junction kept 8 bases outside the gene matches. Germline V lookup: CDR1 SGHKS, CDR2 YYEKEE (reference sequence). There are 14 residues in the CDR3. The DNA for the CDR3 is TGTGCCAGCAGCGGTGACAGGGCTGGACAGCCCCAGCATTTT. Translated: CASSGDRAGQPQHF.

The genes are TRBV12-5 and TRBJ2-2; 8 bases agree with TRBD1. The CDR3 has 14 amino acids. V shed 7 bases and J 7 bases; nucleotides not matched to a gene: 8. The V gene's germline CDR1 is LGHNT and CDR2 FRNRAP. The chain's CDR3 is CASAGQGFLGELFF. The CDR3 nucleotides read TGTGCTAGTGCCGGACAGGGTTTTCTCGGGGAGCTGTTTTTT.

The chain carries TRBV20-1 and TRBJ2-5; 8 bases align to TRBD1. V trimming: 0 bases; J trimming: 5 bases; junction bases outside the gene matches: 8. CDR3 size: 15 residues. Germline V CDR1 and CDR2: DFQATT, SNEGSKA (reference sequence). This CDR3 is CSARDSQGARETQYF. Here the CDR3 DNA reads TGCAGTGCTAGAGATAGCCAGGGGGCGCGGGAGACCCAGTACTTC.

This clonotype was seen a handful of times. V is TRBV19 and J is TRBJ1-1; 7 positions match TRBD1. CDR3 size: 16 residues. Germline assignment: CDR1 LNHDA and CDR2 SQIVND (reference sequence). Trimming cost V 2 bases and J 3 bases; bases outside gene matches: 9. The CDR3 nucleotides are TGTGCCAGTAGTATACCGACAGGGAACTTACACACTGAAGCTTTCTTT. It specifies CASSIPTGNLHTEAFF. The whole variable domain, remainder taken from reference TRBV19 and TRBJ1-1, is DGGITQSPKYLFRKEGQNVTLSCEQNLNHDAMYWYRQDPGQGLRLIYYSQIVNDFQKGDIAEGYSVSREKKESFPLTVTSAQKNPTAFYLCASSIPTGNLHTEAFFGQGTRLTVV.

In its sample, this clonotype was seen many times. CDR3 bases: TGTGCCAGCAGCCCTCGACAGGGAGGGGCCGGGGAGCTGTTTTTT. Its protein product is CASSPRQGGAGELFF. This chain uses TRBV3-1 with TRBJ2-2; D tentatively reads TRBD1 or TRBD2 (7 bases each). The CDR3 extends over 15 amino acids. V lost 4 bases to trimming and J lost 6 bases, with 15 bases between them. From germline, CDR1 is LGHDT and CDR2 YNNKEL (reference sequence).

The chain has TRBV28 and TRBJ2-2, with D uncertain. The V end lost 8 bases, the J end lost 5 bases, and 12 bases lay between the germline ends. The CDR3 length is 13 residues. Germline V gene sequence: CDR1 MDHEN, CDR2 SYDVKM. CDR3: CASSHLGTGELFF. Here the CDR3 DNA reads TGTGCCAGCTCCCACTTGGGGACCGGGGAGCTGTTTTTT.

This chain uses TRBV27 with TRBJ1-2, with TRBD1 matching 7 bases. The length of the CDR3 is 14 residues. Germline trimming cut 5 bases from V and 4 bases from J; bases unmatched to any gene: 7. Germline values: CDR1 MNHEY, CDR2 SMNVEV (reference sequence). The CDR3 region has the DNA TGTGCCAGCAGTCGAACAGGGGTGGGCTATGGCTACACCTTC. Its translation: CASSRTGVGYGYTF.

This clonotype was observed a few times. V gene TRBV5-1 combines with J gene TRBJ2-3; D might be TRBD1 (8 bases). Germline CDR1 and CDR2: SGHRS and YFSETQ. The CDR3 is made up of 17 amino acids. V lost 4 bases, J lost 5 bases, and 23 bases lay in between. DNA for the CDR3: TGCGCCAGCAGCAAGGGAGGGACAGGATATTTGGGAGATACGCAGTATTTT. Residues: CASSKGGTGYLGDTQYF.

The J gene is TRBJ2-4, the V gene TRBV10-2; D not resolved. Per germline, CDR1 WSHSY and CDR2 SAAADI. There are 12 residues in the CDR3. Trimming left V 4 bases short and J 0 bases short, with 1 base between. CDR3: CASSVAKNIQYF. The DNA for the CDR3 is TGCGCCAGCAGTGTAGCCAAAAACATTCAGTACTTC.

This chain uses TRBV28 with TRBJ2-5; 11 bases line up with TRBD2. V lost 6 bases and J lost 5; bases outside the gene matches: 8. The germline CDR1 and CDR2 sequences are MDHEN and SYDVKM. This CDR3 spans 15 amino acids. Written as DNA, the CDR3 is TGTGCCAGCAGAGGTAGCGGGGGGGCAGGGGAGACCCAGTACTTC. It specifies CASRGSGGAGETQYF.

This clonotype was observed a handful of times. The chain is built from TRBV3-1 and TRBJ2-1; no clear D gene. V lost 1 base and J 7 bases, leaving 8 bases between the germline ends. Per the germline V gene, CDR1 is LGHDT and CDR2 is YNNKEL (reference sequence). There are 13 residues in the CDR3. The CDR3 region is CASSQVTRNEQFF. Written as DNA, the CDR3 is TGTGCCAGCAGCCAAGTGACAAGGAATGAGCAGTTCTTC.

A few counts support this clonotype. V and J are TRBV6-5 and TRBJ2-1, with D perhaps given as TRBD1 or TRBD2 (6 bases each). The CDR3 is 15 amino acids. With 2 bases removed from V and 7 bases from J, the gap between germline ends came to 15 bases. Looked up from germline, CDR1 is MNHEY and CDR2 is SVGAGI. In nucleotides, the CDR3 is TGTGCCAGCAGTTACGGACGGGGGCTGCAGAATGAGCAGTTCTTC. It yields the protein CASSYGRGLQNEQFF.

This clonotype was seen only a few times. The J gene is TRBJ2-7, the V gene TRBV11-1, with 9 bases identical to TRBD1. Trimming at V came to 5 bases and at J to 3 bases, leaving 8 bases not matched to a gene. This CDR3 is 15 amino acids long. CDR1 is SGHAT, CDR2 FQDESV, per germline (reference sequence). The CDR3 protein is CASSPWTGVVYEQYF. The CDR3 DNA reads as TGTGCCAGCAGCCCATGGACAGGGGTAGTCTACGAGCAGTACTTC.

The chain's CDR3 is CASRRNRYEAFF. In DNA, the CDR3 is TGTGCCAGCAGGCGAAACAGATATGAAGCTTTCTTT. The genes are TRBV6-5 and TRBJ1-1, with unresolved D. V dropped 6 bases and J dropped 7 bases, with 12 bases sitting between them. This CDR3 spans 12 amino acids. Per germline, CDR1 MNHEY and CDR2 SVGAGI.

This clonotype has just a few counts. In DNA form, the CDR3 reads TGTGCCACCAGTGATCGGGGCCCAGGGCCGGGGAACACCGGGGAGCTGTTTTTT. This sequence encodes CATSDRGPGPGNTGELFF. This rearrangement joins TRBV24-1 to TRBJ2-2; D tentatively reads TRBD1 or TRBD2 (5 bases each). CDR1 is KGHDR, CDR2 SFDVKD, per germline. Trimming removed 3 bases at V and 1 base at J, with 17 bases between. The CDR3 is made up of 18 amino acids.

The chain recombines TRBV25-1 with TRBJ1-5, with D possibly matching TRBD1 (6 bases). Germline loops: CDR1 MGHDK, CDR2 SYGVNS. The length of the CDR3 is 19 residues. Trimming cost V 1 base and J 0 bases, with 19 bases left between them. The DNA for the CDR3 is TGTGCCAGCAGTGAATTTACAGGGAGACCCAATTATAGCAATCAGCCCCAGCATTTT. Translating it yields CASSEFTGRPNYSNQPQHF.

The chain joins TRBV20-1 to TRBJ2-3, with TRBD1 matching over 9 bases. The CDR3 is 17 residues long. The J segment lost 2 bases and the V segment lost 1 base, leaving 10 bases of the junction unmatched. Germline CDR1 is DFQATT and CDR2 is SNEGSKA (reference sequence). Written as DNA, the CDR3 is TGCAGTGCTAGAGCTCTTAGGGGACAGGGCATCACAGATACGCAGTATTTT. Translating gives CSARALRGQGITDTQYF.

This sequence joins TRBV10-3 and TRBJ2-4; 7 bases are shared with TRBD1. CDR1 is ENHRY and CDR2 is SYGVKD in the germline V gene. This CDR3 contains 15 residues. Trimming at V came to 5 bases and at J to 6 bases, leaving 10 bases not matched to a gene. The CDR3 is CAISTAMTGRNIQYF. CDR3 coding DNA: TGTGCCATCAGTACTGCGATGACAGGGAGAAACATTCAGTACTTC.

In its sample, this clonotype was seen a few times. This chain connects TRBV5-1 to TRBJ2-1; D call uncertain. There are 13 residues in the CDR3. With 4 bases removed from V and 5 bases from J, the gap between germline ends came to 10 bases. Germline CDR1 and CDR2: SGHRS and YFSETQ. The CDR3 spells CASSRVPHNEQFF. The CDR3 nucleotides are TGCGCCAGCAGCAGGGTCCCCCACAATGAGCAGTTCTTC. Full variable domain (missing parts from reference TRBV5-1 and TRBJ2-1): KAGVTQTPRYLIKTRGQQVTLSCSPISGHRSVSWYQQTPGQGLQFLFEYFSETQRNKGNFPGRFSGRQFSNSRSEMNVSTLELGDSALYLCASSRVPHNEQFFGPGTRLTVL.

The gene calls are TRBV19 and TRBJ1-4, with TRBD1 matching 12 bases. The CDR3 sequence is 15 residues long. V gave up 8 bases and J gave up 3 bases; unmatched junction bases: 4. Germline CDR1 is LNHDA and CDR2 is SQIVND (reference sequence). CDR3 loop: CASRGQGAANEKLFF. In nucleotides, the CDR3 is TGTGCCAGTCGGGGACAGGGGGCAGCTAATGAAAAACTGTTTTTT.

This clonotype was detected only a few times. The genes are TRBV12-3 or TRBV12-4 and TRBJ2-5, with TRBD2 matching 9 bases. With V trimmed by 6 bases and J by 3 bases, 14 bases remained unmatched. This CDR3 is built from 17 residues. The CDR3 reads CASSPTGSGGYKETQYF. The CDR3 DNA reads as TGTGCCAGCAGCCCGACGGGCAGCGGGGGGTATAAAGAGACCCAGTACTTC.

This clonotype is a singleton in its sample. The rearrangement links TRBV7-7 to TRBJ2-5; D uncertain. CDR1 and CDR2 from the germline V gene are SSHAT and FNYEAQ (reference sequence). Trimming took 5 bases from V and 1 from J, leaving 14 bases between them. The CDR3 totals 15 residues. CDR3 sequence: CASSHSLPFQETQYF. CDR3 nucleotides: TGTGCCAGCAGCCACAGCCTCCCCTTCCAAGAGACCCAGTACTTC.